The rows below give T cell receptor beta chains drawn from one sample of a study of cytomegalovirus exposure and HLA in healthy donors. Some clones are missing from TCRdb's copy, which holds only in-frame ones; the method was immunoSEQ multiplex PCR. The sample holds 130,000 to 150,000 clones, roughly 80% seen once. Sequencing was done on a sample of PBMCs. The receptors originated from a man aged 35-49 years in good health and CMV-seropositive. CDR3s leave out the opening cysteine and the closing phenylalanine or tryptophan. The order of the fields is J gene, clone size, V gene, CDR3 protein. Some rows mark clone size as missing; the rest say once, few, many or name a class of expanded clone.

TRBJ2-6,NA,TRBV6-1,ASSVTGGTGANVLT
TRBJ2-2,NA,TRBV14,ASSQSAGGGELF
TRBJ2-3,NA,TRBV18,ASSRTEGLEGTQY
TRBJ2-7,NA,TRBV11-3,ASSLLRGYEQY
TRBJ2-7,NA,TRBV2,ASSERGRSYEQY
TRBJ2-7,NA,TRBV21-1,ASSKRSGQGVHEQY
TRBJ1-6,NA,TRBV7-9,ASSLGWSVQGDSPLH
TRBJ2-4,NA,TRBV12-1,ASSFGLGRLPLIAKNIQY
TRBJ1-5,NA,TRBV7-8,ASSSLDRVNQPQH
TRBJ2-1,NA,TRBV11-3,ASSLTAWAIPYNEQF
TRBJ1-1,NA,TRBV9,ASSGSGGGGPEAF
TRBJ2-6,few,TRBV7-9,ASSWRQNSGANVLT
TRBJ2-5,NA,TRBV7-9,ASSRDRVPGTQY
TRBJ2-2,NA,TRBV5-1,ASSGTSGSTGELF
TRBJ1-2,NA,TRBV7-3,ASSEKNRGRGGYT
TRBJ1-1,once,TRBV19,ASSIRDTEAF
TRBJ2-1,few,TRBV5-1,ASSLGVGGKLYNEQF
TRBJ1-2,NA,TRBV5-1,ASQLSSGYGYT
TRBJ2-7,NA,TRBV6-5,ATQQPAGGDEQY
TRBJ2-5,NA,TRBV29-1,SVETGNGQETQY
TRBJ2-5,NA,TRBV5-4,ASSLGTSGGAGETQY
TRBJ1-1,NA,TRBV19,ASSQGRPNTEAF
NA,NA,TRBV7-9,ASSSSTSSYEQY
TRBJ1-1,NA,TRBV30,AWNRGSNTEAF
TRBJ1-2,few,TRBV10-3,AIMTGGAGGYT
TRBJ1-6,NA,TRBV15,ATRSSYNSPLH
TRBJ1-2,NA,TRBV30,AWNDRAYGYT
TRBJ2-5,once,TRBV5-1,ASSIGQGRETQY
TRBJ2-1,NA,TRBV7-7,ASSSAPTRYNEQF
TRBJ1-2,NA,TRBV7-9,ASSTETGKYGYT
TRBJ1-2,NA,TRBV9,ASRAGTATFYGYT
TRBJ1-1,NA,TRBV12-5,ASGLVLGRMNTEAF
TRBJ2-1,few,TRBV5-6,ASSLGGTSGFYNEQF
TRBJ1-2,few,TRBV5-5,ASSFSPTGGYT
TRBJ1-5,NA,TRBV4-1,ASSQVSLGRPQH
TRBJ2-4,NA,TRBV15,ATSRDRREEEY
TRBJ2-1,NA,TRBV5-5,ASSLGWLAGDNEQF
TRBJ1-2,NA,TRBV6-5,ASRPTPNYGYT
TRBJ1-5,NA,TRBV6-6,ASSYFGQGTQPQH
TRBJ1-3,NA,TRBV7-2,ASSFTGQGNTIY
TRBJ2-4,NA,TRBV13,ASSWDGGRAKNIQY
TRBJ2-3,NA,TRBV5-1,ASSSGTGGTDTQY
TRBJ2-3,NA,TRBV4-1,ASSQLGSSTDTQY